What follows is one T cell receptor (beta chain) and its context. The antigen remains unidentified. V lost 1 base to trimming and J lost 5 bases; unmatched junction nucleotides: 3. This CDR3 has 15 residues. The germline gives CDR1 SGHRS, CDR2 YFSETQ. The data derive from a study of beta chain features in type 1 diabetes. Study outcomes and limitations: PCR might show a preference for shorter templates, equally across patients and controls. VDJ junctions in type 1 diabetes patients carried more deletions and fewer insertions.

Sequenced material consisted of expressed TCRB transcripts (all of the isolated RNA was reverse transcribed). The protocol was immunoSEQ multiplex PCR, while the TCRdb copy is restricted to in-frame clones and leaves out a portion. The sample lists around 58,000 clones, around three fifths occurring once. The rearrangement links TRBV5-1 to TRBJ1-4; 9 bases are a match to TRBD1. This TCR came from a young woman in good health. Sequencing was done on a sample of Tregs from blood. The chain's CDR3 is CASSLFGTGNEKLFF. As DNA, the CDR3 is TGCGCCAGCAGCTTGTTCGGGACAGGGAATGAAAAACTGTTTTTT.